The 12 T cell receptor beta chains listed next were all sequenced from one sample in a study of OX40 agonist ivuxolimab in advanced cancers. Using immunoSEQ multiplex PCR, the repertoire was profiled, and TCRdb retains in-frame clones only, with some absent. The sample records around 80,000 clones, roughly 85% being singletons. The sequences come from CD4+ or CD8+ T cells sorted from blood, collected in a trial of the OX40 agonist ivuxolimab. The receptor set was obtained from an adult with an advanced solid tumor such as melanoma, head and neck, liver or kidney cancer.

V and J are TRBV7-2 and TRBJ2-1; D ambiguous. The CDR3 is 15 residues long. V lost 6 bases, J lost 0 bases, and 12 bases lay in between. Germline V CDR1 and CDR2: SGHTA, FQGNSA. DNA for the CDR3: TGTGCCAGCAGTCAGACTGGAAGCTCCTACAATGAGCAGTTCTTC. It yields the protein CASSQTGSSYNEQFF.

This rearrangement joins TRBV19 to TRBJ1-1, with TRBD1 identical over 8 bases. CDR3 length: 16 residues. Per germline, CDR1 LNHDA and CDR2 SQIVND (reference sequence). With V trimmed by 7 bases and J by 3 bases, 13 bases remained unmatched. The CDR3 protein is CASTLTGAAGDTEAFF. The DNA for the CDR3 is TGTGCCAGTACTTTGACAGGGGCTGCGGGGGACACTGAAGCTTTCTTT.

The chain links TRBV9 to TRBJ2-2; weak D call: TRBD2 (7 bases). V lost 1 base and J 7 bases, leaving 20 bases between the germline ends. This CDR3 contains 17 residues. CDR1 is SGDLS, CDR2 YYNGEE, per germline. The CDR3 nucleotides read TGTGCCAGCAGCGTATTCGGCGGGAGAGGGGGAAACGGGGAGCTGTTTTTT. Its protein is CASSVFGGRGGNGELFF. The complete variable domain, with remaining parts taken from reference TRBV9 and TRBJ2-2, reads DSGVTQTPKHLITATGQRVTLRCSPRSGDLSVYWYQQSLDQGLQFLIQYYNGEERAKGNILERFSAQQFPDLHSELNLSSLELGDSALYFCASSVFGGRGGNGELFFGEGSRLTVL.

This chain joins TRBV5-1 and TRBJ1-6; 7 bases are shared with TRBD1. This CDR3 has 14 residues. V was clipped by 4 bases and J by 10 bases; unmatched bases: 8. From germline, CDR1 is SGHRS and CDR2 YFSETQ. In DNA form, the CDR3 reads TGCGCCAGCAGCCCGGGGGGGGACAGCTCACCCCTCCACTTT. This sequence encodes CASSPGGDSSPLHF. The complete variable domain, with remaining parts taken from reference TRBV5-1 and TRBJ1-6, reads KAGVTQTPRYLIKTRGQQVTLSCSPISGHRSVSWYQQTPGQGLQFLFEYFSETQRNKGNFPGRFSGRQFSNSRSEMNVSTLELGDSALYLCASSPGGDSSPLHFGNGTRLTVT.

The chain employs TRBV4-1 and TRBJ2-2, with 12 bases that match TRBD2. This CDR3 is built from 18 residues. V lost 3 bases and J lost 7; bases outside the gene matches: 12. Germline lookup yields CDR1 MGHRA and CDR2 YSYEKL. CDR3 amino acids: CASSQVLAGGRSVGELFF. The CDR3 nucleotides are TGCGCCAGCAGCCAGGTTCTAGCGGGGGGGCGATCCGTCGGGGAGCTGTTTTTT.

J is TRBJ1-5 and V is TRBV6-5; a weak D match, TRBD1 (5 bases). The CDR3 runs to 12 residues. V dropped 6 bases and J dropped 4 bases, with 7 bases sitting between them. CDR1 is MNHEY, CDR2 SVGAGI, per germline. The CDR3 DNA follows: TGTGCCAGCAGGGGGCCAAATCAGCCCCAGCATTTT. Translated, it gives CASRGPNQPQHF.

V and J are TRBV9 and TRBJ2-1, with no clear D. Germline lookup yields CDR1 SGDLS and CDR2 YYNGEE. The CDR3 extends over 14 amino acids. V was cut by 0 bases and J by 8 bases, with 12 bases left in between. The CDR3 DNA reads TGTGCCAGCAGCGTAGTCTGGAATGGCGATGAGCAGTTCTTC. It yields the protein CASSVVWNGDEQFF.

J is TRBJ1-5 and V is TRBV5-1; 8 bases are a match to TRBD1. The CDR3 spans 14 residues. Germline V gives CDR1 SGHRS, CDR2 YFSETQ. Trimming removed 4 bases from V and 2 bases from J; junction bases left unmatched: 2. CDR3 region: CASSAGGRNQPQHF. The CDR3 DNA sequence: TGCGCCAGCAGCGCAGGGGGCCGCAATCAGCCCCAGCATTTT.

J is TRBJ1-1 and V is TRBV2; D gene ambiguous. The CDR3 loop spans 13 amino acids. Trimming removed 4 bases from V and 4 bases from J, with 10 bases in between. CDR1 SNHLY and CDR2 FYNNEI come from the germline V gene. This CDR3 reads CASSVTLFTEAFF. CDR3 coding DNA: TGTGCCAGCAGTGTGACCCTTTTCACTGAAGCTTTCTTT.

The CDR3 loop is CASSLSGNHGSPLHF. CDR3 coding DNA: TGTGCCAGCAGCTTATCGGGGAATCATGGTTCACCCCTCCACTTT. The gene calls are TRBV11-2 and TRBJ1-6; D unresolved. Trimming removed 2 bases from V and 9 bases from J, with 14 bases in between. The CDR3 sequence is 15 residues long. The V gene's germline CDR1 is SGHAT and CDR2 FQNNGV.

The CDR3 nucleotides read TGTGCCAGCAGCTTCAGGGAACGAGACACCATATATTTT. Its translation: CASSFRERDTIYF. The genes are TRBV7-2 and TRBJ1-3; a weak D match, TRBD1 (5 bases). The CDR3 is 13 amino acids. Trimming cost V 3 bases and J 8 bases, with 11 bases left between them. Germline-derived CDR1 and CDR2 are SGHTA and FQGNSA.

The V and J genes are TRBV11-3 and TRBJ1-1; D is unresolved. V lost 5 bases to trimming and J lost 0 bases, with 13 bases between them. Germline V gene lookup returns CDR1 SGHNT and CDR2 YENEEA. The CDR3 runs to 15 residues. This CDR3 reads CASSMEFRMNTEAFF. The CDR3 DNA follows: TGTGCCAGCAGCATGGAGTTTCGGATGAACACTGAAGCTTTCTTT.